Listed below are T cell receptor beta chains from one sample, sequenced in a study of blood T cell repertoires in COVID-19. Profiled with immunoSEQ multiplex PCR; TCRdb holds only in-frame clones, not every one. The table lists fewer than 250,000 clones, 65% to 90% of them singletons. The sequencing input was PBMCs or T cells enriched from blood (not recorded which). Receptors originate from a woman aged 50 to 60 with acute COVID-19. Both conserved end residues are part of each CDR3. The order of the fields is clone size, V gene, D gene, J gene, CDR3 protein, CDR3 DNA. D genes are given only for firm matches. For some rows the clone size is stated as once, few or many, or as a class when expanded; others skip it.

size: .; V: TRBV7-9; D: TRBD1; J: TRBJ1-1; CDR3: CASSHGQVNTEAFF; DNA: TGTGCCAGCAGCCATGGACAGGTCAACACTGAAGCTTTCTTT
size: .; V: TRBV27; D: .; J: TRBJ1-4; CDR3: CASRLTAAAENEKLFF; DNA: TGTGCCAGCAGACTAACCGCGGCCGCAGAGAATGAAAAACTGTTTTTT
size: .; V: TRBV10-3; D: TRBD1; J: TRBJ2-7; CDR3: CAITAGQGRDEQYF; DNA: TGTGCCATCACCGCGGGACAGGGTCGGGACGAGCAGTACTTC
size: .; V: TRBV27; D: .; J: TRBJ1-1; CDR3: CASRGLGNTEAFF; DNA: TGTGCCAGCAGGGGGCTAGGGAACACTGAAGCTTTCTTT
size: .; V: TRBV6-5; D: .; J: TRBJ2-5; CDR3: CASSYLGGRETQYF; DNA: TGTGCCAGCAGTTACCTCGGAGGGCGGGAGACCCAGTACTTC
size: .; V: TRBV30; D: .; J: TRBJ1-3; CDR3: CAWETARSGNTIYF; DNA: TGTGCCTGGGAGACAGCCCGCTCTGGAAACACCATATATTTT
size: once; V: TRBV6-2/TRBV6-3; D: .; J: TRBJ1-5; CDR3: CASSKQPSNQPQHF; DNA: TGTGCCAGCAGTAAACAGCCAAGCAATCAGCCCCAGCATTTT
size: .; V: TRBV5-1; D: .; J: TRBJ1-4; CDR3: CASSLDGGTFEKLFF; DNA: TGCGCCAGCAGCTTGGATGGAGGGACGTTTGAAAAACTGTTTTTT
size: .; V: TRBV7-9; D: TRBD2; J: TRBJ2-3; CDR3: CASSGLAGGTDTQYF; DNA: TGTGCCAGCAGCGGTCTGGCGGGAGGGACAGATACGCAGTATTTT
size: .; V: TRBV3-1/TRBV3-2; D: .; J: TRBJ2-3; CDR3: CASSQIYTDTQYF; DNA: TGTGCCAGCAGCCAAATATACACAGATACGCAGTATTTT
size: .; V: TRBV19; D: .; J: TRBJ1-5; CDR3: CASSIVSPGNNQPQHF; DNA: TGTGCCAGTAGTATAGTGTCCCCGGGGAACAATCAGCCCCAGCATTTT
size: .; V: TRBV6-5; D: .; J: TRBJ1-6; CDR3: CASDRQGNSPLHF; DNA: TGTGCCAGCGACCGTCAGGGTAATTCACCCCTCCACTTT
size: .; V: TRBV10-3; D: .; J: TRBJ1-3; CDR3: CAVSGTSSGNTIYF; DNA: TGTGCCGTTTCCGGGACAAGCTCTGGAAACACCATATATTTT
size: .; V: TRBV7-9; D: TRBD2; J: TRBJ2-1; CDR3: CASSLAGSGGPWGEQFF; DNA: TGTGCCAGCAGCTTAGCGGGTAGCGGGGGACCCTGGGGTGAGCAGTTCTTC
size: .; V: TRBV7-8; D: .; J: TRBJ1-3; CDR3: CASSLGEPSGNTIYF; DNA: TGTGCCAGCAGCTTAGGCGAGCCCTCTGGAAACACCATATATTTT
size: .; V: TRBV4-1; D: .; J: TRBJ1-1; CDR3: CASSQLRTAEAFF; DNA: TGCGCCAGCAGCCAACTCCGGACAGCTGAAGCTTTCTTT
size: few; V: TRBV29-1; D: .; J: TRBJ2-7; CDR3: CSVGTERREQYF; DNA: TGCAGCGTTGGGACAGAAAGGAGGGAGCAGTACTTC
size: .; V: TRBV6-5; D: TRBD1; J: TRBJ2-1; CDR3: CASSYHQGAGEQFF; DNA: TGTGCCAGCAGTTATCATCAGGGGGCTGGTGAGCAGTTCTTC
size: .; V: TRBV11-3; D: .; J: TRBJ2-1; CDR3: CASSLDDRFYNEQFF; DNA: TGTGCCAGCAGCTTAGATGACAGATTCTACAATGAGCAGTTCTTC
size: once; V: TRBV7-9; D: TRBD1; J: TRBJ2-1; CDR3: CASSPPGQGYNEQFF; DNA: TGTGCCAGCAGCCCGCCGGGACAGGGCTACAATGAGCAGTTCTTC
size: .; V: TRBV9; D: TRBD1; J: TRBJ2-2; CDR3: CASSDVQGVTGELFF; DNA: TGTGCCAGCAGCGACGTCCAGGGGGTCACCGGGGAGCTGTTTTTT
size: .; V: TRBV7-9; D: .; J: TRBJ2-2; CDR3: CASSGLGLYTGELFF; DNA: TGTGCCAGCAGCGGCCTAGGACTTTACACCGGGGAGCTGTTTTTT
size: .; V: TRBV5-1; D: TRBD1; J: TRBJ1-2; CDR3: CASSLGQGVRANRFYGYTF; DNA: TGCGCCAGCAGCTTGGGCCAGGGGGTACGGGCCAACCGTTTTTATGGCTACACCTTC
size: .; V: TRBV6-5; D: .; J: TRBJ1-1; CDR3: CASNYLGGTEAFF; DNA: TGTGCCAGCAATTACCTGGGGGGGACTGAAGCTTTCTTT
size: .; V: TRBV4-3; D: TRBD1; J: TRBJ1-1; CDR3: CASSQLTGGANRMNTEAFF; DNA: TGCGCCAGCAGCCAATTGACAGGGGGCGCGAATCGGATGAACACTGAAGCTTTCTTT
size: .; V: TRBV4-1; D: .; J: TRBJ1-6; CDR3: CASSPGPLGGRALHF; DNA: TGCGCCAGCAGCCCGGGCCCTTTAGGAGGTAGGGCCCTCCACTTT
size: .; V: TRBV24-1; D: .; J: TRBJ2-5; CDR3: CATSDARDGGETQYF; DNA: TGTGCCACCAGTGATGCGAGGGATGGCGGAGAGACCCAGTACTTC
size: .; V: TRBV25-1; D: .; J: TRBJ1-4; CDR3: CASSESGPNEKLFF; DNA: TGTGCCAGCAGTGAATCAGGGCCAAATGAAAAACTGTTTTTT
size: once; V: TRBV13; D: TRBD1; J: TRBJ1-1; CDR3: CASSFPRGRGGGTEAFF; DNA: TGTGCCAGCAGCTTCCCCAGGGGGCGCGGGGGTGGCACTGAAGCTTTCTTT
size: .; V: TRBV4-1; D: .; J: TRBJ1-2; CDR3: CASSQGRSQGGNGYTF; DNA: TGCGCCAGCAGCCAAGGACGGTCCCAGGGAGGAAATGGCTACACCTTC
size: .; V: TRBV6-5; D: .; J: TRBJ2-7; CDR3: CASRRQGGYEQYF; DNA: TGTGCCAGCAGGCGACAGGGAGGCTACGAGCAGTACTTC
size: .; V: TRBV4-3; D: TRBD2; J: TRBJ2-7; CDR3: CASSQDFTSGGYEQYF; DNA: TGCGCCAGCAGCCAAGATTTCACTAGCGGGGGCTACGAGCAGTACTTC
size: .; V: TRBV6-5; D: TRBD1; J: TRBJ1-2; CDR3: CATRDRGTYGYTF; DNA: TGTGCCACCCGGGACAGGGGTACCTATGGCTACACCTTC
size: .; V: TRBV19; D: .; J: TRBJ1-2; CDR3: CASSTTVGGEVYGYTF; DNA: TGTGCCAGTAGTACCACCGTGGGTGGGGAGGTCTATGGCTACACCTTC
size: .; V: TRBV7-2; D: .; J: TRBJ2-3; CDR3: CASSFGALNTDTQYF; DNA: TGTGCCAGCAGCTTTGGGGCCCTAAACACAGATACGCAGTATTTT
size: .; V: TRBV30; D: .; J: TRBJ2-1; CDR3: CAWSGAQSSYNEQFF; DNA: TGTGCCTGGAGTGGGGCCCAGAGCTCCTACAATGAGCAGTTCTTC
size: .; V: TRBV30; D: .; J: TRBJ1-1; CDR3: CAWSGTMNTEAFF; DNA: TGTGCCTGGAGCGGTACCATGAACACTGAAGCTTTCTTT
size: .; V: TRBV5-1; D: TRBD1; J: TRBJ1-1; CDR3: CASSLGGTGWNTEAFF; DNA: TGCGCCAGCAGCTTGGGGGGGACAGGGTGGAACACTGAAGCTTTCTTT
size: .; V: TRBV9; D: TRBD1; J: TRBJ1-2; CDR3: CASSVEGDRSRLNYGYTF; DNA: TGTGCCAGCAGCGTAGAGGGGGACAGATCCCGATTAAACTATGGCTACACCTTC
size: .; V: TRBV4-3; D: TRBD1; J: TRBJ2-3; CDR3: CASADRGETDTQYF; DNA: TGCGCCAGCGCGGACAGGGGAGAAACAGATACGCAGTATTTT
size: .; V: TRBV5-4; D: TRBD1; J: TRBJ2-5; CDR3: CASSLGQGETETQYF; DNA: TGTGCCAGCAGCTTAGGGCAGGGGGAGACGGAGACCCAGTACTTC
size: once; V: TRBV6-5; D: TRBD1; J: TRBJ2-2; CDR3: CASRGTGYGELFF; DNA: TGTGCCAGCAGAGGGACAGGGTACGGGGAGCTGTTTTTT
size: .; V: TRBV5-1; D: .; J: TRBJ1-4; CDR3: CASSLSSTNEKLFF; DNA: TGCGCCAGCAGCTTATCTTCGACTAATGAAAAACTGTTTTTT
size: .; V: TRBV29-1; D: TRBD2; J: TRBJ2-5; CDR3: CSVETTGLAGPQYF; DNA: TGCAGCGTCGAGACAACGGGACTAGCGGGACCCCAGTACTTC
size: .; V: TRBV11-2; D: .; J: TRBJ2-1; CDR3: CASSWDGGRNNEQFF; DNA: TGTGCCAGCAGCTGGGACGGGGGGCGAAACAATGAGCAGTTCTTC
size: .; V: TRBV6-2/TRBV6-3; D: .; J: TRBJ2-3; CDR3: CASSYSGGQDTQYF; DNA: TGTGCCAGCAGTTACTCGGGGGGGCAAGATACGCAGTATTTT
size: .; V: TRBV21-1; D: .; J: TRBJ1-5; CDR3: CASSIEGRSNQPQHF; DNA: TGTGCCAGCAGCATAGAGGGTCGAAGCAATCAGCCCCAGCATTTT
size: .; V: TRBV20-1; D: .; J: TRBJ1-5; CDR3: CSASGRGNQPQHF; DNA: TGCAGTGCTAGTGGCAGGGGAAATCAGCCCCAGCATTTT
size: .; V: TRBV19; D: .; J: TRBJ1-1; CDR3: CASSADRNTEAFF; DNA: TGTGCCAGTAGTGCCGACAGGAACACTGAAGCTTTCTTT
size: .; V: TRBV7-9; D: TRBD1; J: TRBJ1-2; CDR3: CASSLEGQGRGYTF; DNA: TGTGCCAGCAGCTTAGAGGGACAGGGTCGCGGCTACACCTTC
size: few; V: TRBV7-9; D: .; J: TRBJ1-1; CDR3: CASSNLRGYTEAFF; DNA: TGTGCCAGCAGCAACCTCAGGGGCTACACTGAAGCTTTCTTT
size: .; V: TRBV2; D: TRBD1; J: TRBJ2-1; CDR3: CASRIGTGFGEQFF; DNA: TGTGCCAGCAGAATCGGGACAGGGTTCGGTGAGCAGTTCTTC
size: .; V: TRBV27; D: .; J: TRBJ1-5; CDR3: CAIVNRDPNQPQHF; DNA: TGTGCCATCGTAAACAGGGACCCCAATCAGCCCCAGCATTTT
size: few; V: TRBV4-1; D: TRBD1; J: TRBJ1-5; CDR3: CASSPGQGGFQPQHF; DNA: TGCGCCAGCAGCCCCGGACAGGGAGGTTTTCAGCCCCAGCATTTT
size: .; V: TRBV6-5; D: .; J: TRBJ1-2; CDR3: CASSYSGGDYGYTF; DNA: TGTGCCAGCAGTTACTCAGGGGGGGACTATGGCTACACCTTC
size: .; V: TRBV7-2; D: .; J: TRBJ2-7; CDR3: CASSPGHARDEQYF; DNA: TGTGCCAGCAGCCCCGGCCATGCCCGGGACGAGCAGTACTTC
size: .; V: TRBV7-2; D: TRBD1; J: TRBJ2-5; CDR3: CASSYPGGPVQETQYF; DNA: TGTGCCAGCAGCTACCCAGGGGGCCCCGTCCAAGAGACCCAGTACTTC
size: once; V: TRBV18; D: TRBD1; J: TRBJ1-4; CDR3: CASSQELQGTNEKLFF; DNA: TGTGCCAGCTCCCAAGAATTACAGGGGACTAATGAAAAACTGTTTTTT
size: .; V: TRBV19; D: TRBD1; J: TRBJ1-1; CDR3: CASSAKGARPNEAFF; DNA: TGTGCCAGTAGTGCAAAGGGGGCCAGGCCGAATGAAGCTTTCTTT